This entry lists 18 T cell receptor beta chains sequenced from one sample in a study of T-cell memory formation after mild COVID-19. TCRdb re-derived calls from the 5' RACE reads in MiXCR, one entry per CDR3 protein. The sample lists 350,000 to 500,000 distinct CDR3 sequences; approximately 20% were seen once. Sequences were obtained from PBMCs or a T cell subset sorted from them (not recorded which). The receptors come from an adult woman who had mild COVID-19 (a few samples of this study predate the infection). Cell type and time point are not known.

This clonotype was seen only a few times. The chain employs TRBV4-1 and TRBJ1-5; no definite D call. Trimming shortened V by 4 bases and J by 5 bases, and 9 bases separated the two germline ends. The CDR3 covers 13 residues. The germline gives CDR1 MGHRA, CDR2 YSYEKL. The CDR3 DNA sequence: TGCGCCAGCAGCCCACTTGTTGATCAGCCCCAGCATTTT. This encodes CASSPLVDQPQHF.

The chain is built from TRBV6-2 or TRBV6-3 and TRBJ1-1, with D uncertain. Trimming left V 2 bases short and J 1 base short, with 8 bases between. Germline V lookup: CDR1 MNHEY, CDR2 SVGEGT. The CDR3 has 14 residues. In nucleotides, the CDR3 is TGTGCCAGCAGTTACCCGGGAGGGAACACTGAAGCTTTCTTT. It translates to CASSYPGGNTEAFF.

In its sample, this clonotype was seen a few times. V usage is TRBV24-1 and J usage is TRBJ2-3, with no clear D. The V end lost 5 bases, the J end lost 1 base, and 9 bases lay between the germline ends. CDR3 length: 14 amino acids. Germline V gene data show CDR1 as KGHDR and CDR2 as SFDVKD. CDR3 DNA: TGTGCCACCAGTGGGGCCTATCGCACAGATACGCAGTATTTT. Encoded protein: CATSGAYRTDTQYF.

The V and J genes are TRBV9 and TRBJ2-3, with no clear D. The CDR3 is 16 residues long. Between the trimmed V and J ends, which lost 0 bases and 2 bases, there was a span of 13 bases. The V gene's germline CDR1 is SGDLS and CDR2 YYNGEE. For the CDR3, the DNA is TGTGCCAGCAGCGTAGGATACTTCAGGAACACAGATACGCAGTATTTT. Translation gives CASSVGYFRNTDTQYF.

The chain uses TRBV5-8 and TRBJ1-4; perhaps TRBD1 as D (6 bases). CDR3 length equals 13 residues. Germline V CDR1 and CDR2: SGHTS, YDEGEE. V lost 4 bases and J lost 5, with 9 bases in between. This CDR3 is CASSKGGNEKLFF. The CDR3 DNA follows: TGTGCCAGCAGCAAGGGGGGCAATGAAAAACTGTTTTTT.

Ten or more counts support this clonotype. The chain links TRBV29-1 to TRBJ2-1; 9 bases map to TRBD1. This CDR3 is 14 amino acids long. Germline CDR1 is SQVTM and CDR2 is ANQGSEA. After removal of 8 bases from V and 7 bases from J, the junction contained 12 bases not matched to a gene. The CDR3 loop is CSLTGTGRANEQFF. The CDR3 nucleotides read TGCAGCCTTACCGGGACAGGGAGGGCAAATGAGCAGTTCTTC.

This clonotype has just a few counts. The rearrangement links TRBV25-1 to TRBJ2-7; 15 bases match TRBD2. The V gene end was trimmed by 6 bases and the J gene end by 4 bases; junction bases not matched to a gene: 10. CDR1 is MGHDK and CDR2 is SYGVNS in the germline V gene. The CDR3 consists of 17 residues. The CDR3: CASSRTPGLAGGYEQYF. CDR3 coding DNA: TGTGCCAGCAGCCGGACCCCAGGACTAGCGGGAGGGTACGAGCAGTACTTC.

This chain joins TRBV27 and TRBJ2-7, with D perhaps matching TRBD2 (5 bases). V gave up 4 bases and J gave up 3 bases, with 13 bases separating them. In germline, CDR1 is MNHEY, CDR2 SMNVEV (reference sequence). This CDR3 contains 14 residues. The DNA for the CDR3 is TGTGCCAGCAGTTGGTCTAGCCGCTACTACGAGCAGTACTTC. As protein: CASSWSSRYYEQYF.

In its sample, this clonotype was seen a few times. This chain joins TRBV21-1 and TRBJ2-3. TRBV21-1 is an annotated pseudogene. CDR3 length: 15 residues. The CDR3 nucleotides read TGTGCCAGCAGCAAAGCGGACCGCCTCACAGATACGCAGTATTTT. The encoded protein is CASSKADRLTDTQYF.

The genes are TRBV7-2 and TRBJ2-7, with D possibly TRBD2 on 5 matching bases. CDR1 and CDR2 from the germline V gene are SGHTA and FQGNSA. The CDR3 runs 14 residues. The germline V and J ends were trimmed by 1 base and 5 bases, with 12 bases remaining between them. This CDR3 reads CASSLDREPNEQYF. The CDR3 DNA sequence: TGTGCCAGCAGCTTAGACCGGGAACCGAACGAGCAGTACTTC.

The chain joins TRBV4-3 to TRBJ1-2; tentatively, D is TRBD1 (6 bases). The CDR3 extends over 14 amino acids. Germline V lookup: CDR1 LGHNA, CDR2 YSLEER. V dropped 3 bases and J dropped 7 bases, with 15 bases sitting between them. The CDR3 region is CASSQARGSFGYTF. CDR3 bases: TGCGCCAGCAGCCAGGCCAGGGGAAGCTTTGGCTACACCTTC.

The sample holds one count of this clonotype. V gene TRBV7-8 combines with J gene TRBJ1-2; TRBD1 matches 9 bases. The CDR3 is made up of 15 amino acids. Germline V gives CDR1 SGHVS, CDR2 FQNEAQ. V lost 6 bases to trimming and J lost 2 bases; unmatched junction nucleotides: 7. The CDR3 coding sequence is TGTGCCAGCAGGATTTACGGGACAGGGAACTATGGCTACACCTTC. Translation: CASRIYGTGNYGYTF.

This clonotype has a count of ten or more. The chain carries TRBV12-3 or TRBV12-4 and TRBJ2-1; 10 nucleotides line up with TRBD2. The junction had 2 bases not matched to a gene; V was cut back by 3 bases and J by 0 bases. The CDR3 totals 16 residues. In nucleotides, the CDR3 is TGTGCCAGCAGTTTGCCTAGCGGGAGCTCCTACAATGAGCAGTTCTTC. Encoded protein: CASSLPSGSSYNEQFF.

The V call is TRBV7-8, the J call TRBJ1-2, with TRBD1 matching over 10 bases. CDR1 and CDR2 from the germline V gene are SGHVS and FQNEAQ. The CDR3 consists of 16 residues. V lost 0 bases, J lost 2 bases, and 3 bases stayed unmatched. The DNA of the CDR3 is TGTGCCAGCAGCTTAGCAGGACAGGGGGAGAACTATGGCTACACCTTC. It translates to CASSLAGQGENYGYTF.

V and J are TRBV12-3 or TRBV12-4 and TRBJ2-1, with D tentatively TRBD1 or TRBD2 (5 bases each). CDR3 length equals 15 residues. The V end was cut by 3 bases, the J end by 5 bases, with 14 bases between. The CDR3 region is CASSLYRDPNNEQFF. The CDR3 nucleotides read TGTGCCAGCAGTTTGTACCGGGACCCGAACAATGAGCAGTTCTTC.

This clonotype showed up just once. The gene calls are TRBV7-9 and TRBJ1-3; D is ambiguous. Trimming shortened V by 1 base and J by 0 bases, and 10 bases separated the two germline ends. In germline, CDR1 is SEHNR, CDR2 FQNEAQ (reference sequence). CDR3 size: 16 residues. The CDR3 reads CASSLEGLSSGNTIYF. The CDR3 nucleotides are TGTGCCAGCAGCTTAGAGGGCCTGAGCTCTGGAAACACCATATATTTT.

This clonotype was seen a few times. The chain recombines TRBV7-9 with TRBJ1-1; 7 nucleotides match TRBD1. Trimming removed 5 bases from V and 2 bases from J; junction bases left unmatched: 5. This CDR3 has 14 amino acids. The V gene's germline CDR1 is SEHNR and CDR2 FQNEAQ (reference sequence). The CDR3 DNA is TGTGCCAGCAGCACTCGACAGGGCAACACTGAAGCTTTCTTT. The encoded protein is CASSTRQGNTEAFF.

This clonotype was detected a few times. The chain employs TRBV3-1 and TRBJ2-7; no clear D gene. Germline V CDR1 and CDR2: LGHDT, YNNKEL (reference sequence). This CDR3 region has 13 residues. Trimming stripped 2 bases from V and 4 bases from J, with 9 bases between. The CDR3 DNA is TGTGCCAGCAGCCAACTACGGCAATACGAGCAGTACTTC. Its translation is CASSQLRQYEQYF.